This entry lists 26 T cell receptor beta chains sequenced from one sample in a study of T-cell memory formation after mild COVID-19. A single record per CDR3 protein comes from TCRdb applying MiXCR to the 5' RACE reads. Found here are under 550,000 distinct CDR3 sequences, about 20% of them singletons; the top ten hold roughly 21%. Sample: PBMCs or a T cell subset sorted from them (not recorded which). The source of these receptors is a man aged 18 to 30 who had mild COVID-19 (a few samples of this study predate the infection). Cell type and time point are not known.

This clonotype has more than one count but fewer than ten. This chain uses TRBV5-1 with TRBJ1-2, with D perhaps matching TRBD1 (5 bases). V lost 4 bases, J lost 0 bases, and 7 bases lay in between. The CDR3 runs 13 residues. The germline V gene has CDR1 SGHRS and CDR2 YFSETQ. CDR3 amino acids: CASSEDTNYGYTF. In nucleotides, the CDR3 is TGCGCCAGCAGCGAGGACACTAACTATGGCTACACCTTC.

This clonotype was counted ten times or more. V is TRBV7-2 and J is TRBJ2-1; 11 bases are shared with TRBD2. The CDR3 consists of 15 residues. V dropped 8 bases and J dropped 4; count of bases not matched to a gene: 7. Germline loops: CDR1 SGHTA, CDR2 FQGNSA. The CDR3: CASGLAGGPYNEQFF. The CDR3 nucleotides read TGTGCCAGCGGATTAGCGGGGGGGCCGTACAATGAGCAGTTCTTC.

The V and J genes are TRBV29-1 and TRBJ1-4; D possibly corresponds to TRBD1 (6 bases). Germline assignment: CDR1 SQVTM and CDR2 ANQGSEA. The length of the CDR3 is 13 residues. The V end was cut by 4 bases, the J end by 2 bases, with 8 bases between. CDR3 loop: CSVGQATNEKLFF. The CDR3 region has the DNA TGCAGCGTTGGACAGGCGACTAATGAAAAACTGTTTTTT.

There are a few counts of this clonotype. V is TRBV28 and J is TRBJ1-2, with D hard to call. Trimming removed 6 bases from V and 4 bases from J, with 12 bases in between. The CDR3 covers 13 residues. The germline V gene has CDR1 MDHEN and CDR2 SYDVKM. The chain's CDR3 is CASRYGLGYGYTF. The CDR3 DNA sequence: TGTGCCAGCAGGTACGGACTGGGCTATGGCTACACCTTC.

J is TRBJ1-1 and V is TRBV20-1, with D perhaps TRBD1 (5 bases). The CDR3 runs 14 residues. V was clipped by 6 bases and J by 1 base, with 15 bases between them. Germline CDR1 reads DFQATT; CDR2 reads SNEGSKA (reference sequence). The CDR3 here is CSARQRMRNTEAFF. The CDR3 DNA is TGCAGTGCAAGACAGAGGATGAGGAACACTGAAGCTTTCTTT.

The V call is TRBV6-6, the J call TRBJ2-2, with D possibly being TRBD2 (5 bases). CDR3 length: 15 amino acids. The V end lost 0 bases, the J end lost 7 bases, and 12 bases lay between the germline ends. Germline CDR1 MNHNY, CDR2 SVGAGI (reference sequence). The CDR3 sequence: CASSYSIMRVGELFF. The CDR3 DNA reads TGTGCCAGCAGTTACTCGATCATGAGGGTCGGGGAGCTGTTTTTT.

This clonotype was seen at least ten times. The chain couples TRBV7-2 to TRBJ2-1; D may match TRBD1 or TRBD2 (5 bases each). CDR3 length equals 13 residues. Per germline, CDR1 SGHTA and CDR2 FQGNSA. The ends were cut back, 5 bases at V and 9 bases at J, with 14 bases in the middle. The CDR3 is CASSMAPGTEQFF. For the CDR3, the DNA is TGTGCCAGCAGCATGGCCCCAGGGACTGAGCAGTTCTTC.

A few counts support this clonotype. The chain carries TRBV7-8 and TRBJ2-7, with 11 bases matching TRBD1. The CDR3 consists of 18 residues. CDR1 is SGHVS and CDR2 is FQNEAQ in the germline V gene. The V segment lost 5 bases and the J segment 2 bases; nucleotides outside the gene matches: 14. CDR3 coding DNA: TGTGCCAGCAGCCTCATAGGGGAAGGGACAGGGGGAACCTACGAGCAGTACGTC. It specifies CASSLIGEGTGGTYEQYV.

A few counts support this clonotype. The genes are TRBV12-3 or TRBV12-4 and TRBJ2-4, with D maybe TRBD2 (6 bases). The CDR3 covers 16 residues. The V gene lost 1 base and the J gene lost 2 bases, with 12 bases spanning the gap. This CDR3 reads CASSLGSAGTKNIQYF. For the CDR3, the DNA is TGTGCCAGCAGTTTAGGAAGCGCGGGGACCAAAAACATTCAGTACTTC.

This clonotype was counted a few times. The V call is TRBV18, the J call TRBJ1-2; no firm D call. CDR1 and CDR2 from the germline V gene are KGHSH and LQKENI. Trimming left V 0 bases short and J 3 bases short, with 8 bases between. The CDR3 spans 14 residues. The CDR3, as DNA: TGTGCCAGCTCACCACCCGCCGGGGACTATGGCTACACCTTC. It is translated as CASSPPAGDYGYTF.

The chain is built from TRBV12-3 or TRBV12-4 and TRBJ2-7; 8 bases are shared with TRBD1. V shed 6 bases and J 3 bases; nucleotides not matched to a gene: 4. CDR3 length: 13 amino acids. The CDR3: CASSGGQDYEQYV. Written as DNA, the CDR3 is TGTGCCAGCAGCGGGGGACAGGACTACGAGCAGTACGTC.

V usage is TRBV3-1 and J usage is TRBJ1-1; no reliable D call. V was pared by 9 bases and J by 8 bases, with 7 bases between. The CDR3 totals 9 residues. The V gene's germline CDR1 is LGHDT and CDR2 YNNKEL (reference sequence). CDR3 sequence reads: CARRWEAFF. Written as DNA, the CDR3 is TGTGCCAGGCGGTGGGAAGCTTTCTTT.

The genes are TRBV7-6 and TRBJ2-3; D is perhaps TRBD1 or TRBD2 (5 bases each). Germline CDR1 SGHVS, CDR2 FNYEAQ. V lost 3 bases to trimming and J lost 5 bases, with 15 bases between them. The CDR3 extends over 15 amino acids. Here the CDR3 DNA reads TGTGCCAGCAGCTTGGGACCGATGGATTTAGATACGCAGTATTTT. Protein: CASSLGPMDLDTQYF.

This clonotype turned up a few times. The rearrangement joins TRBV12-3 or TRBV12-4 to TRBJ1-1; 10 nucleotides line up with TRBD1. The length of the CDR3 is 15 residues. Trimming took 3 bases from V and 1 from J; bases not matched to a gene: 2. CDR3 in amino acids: CASSFGTGENTEAFF. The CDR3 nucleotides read TGTGCCAGCAGTTTCGGGACAGGGGAGAACACTGAAGCTTTCTTT.

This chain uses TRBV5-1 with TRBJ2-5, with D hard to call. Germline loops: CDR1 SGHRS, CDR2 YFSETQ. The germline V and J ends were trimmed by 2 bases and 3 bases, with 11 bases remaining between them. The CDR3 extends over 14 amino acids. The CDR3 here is CASSLGNAEETQYF. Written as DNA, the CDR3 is TGCGCCAGCAGCTTAGGGAACGCAGAAGAGACCCAGTACTTC.

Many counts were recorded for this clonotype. CDR3 in amino acids: CASSHRLAASLEVAQYF. In DNA form, the CDR3 reads TGTGCCAGCAGTCATAGACTAGCGGCCTCCTTGGAGGTAGCCCAGTACTTC. The V call is TRBV6-5, the J call TRBJ2-5; 9 bases match TRBD2. Germline lookup yields CDR1 MNHEY and CDR2 SVGAGI. Germline trimming cut 5 bases from V and 9 bases from J; bases unmatched to any gene: 19. The CDR3 spans 17 residues.

CDR3: CASSLGEWASNQPQHF. The CDR3 bases are TGTGCCAGCAGTCTAGGGGAGTGGGCGAGCAATCAGCCCCAGCATTTT. This sequence joins TRBV28 and TRBJ1-5, with a weak D call TRBD1 (5 bases). This CDR3 spans 16 amino acids. Germline CDR1 MDHEN, CDR2 SYDVKM. The germline V and J ends were trimmed by 5 bases and 1 base, with 15 bases remaining between them. Full variable domain (rest looked up from reference TRBV28 and TRBJ1-5): DVKVTQSSRYLVKRTGEKVFLECVQDMDHENMFWYRQDPGLGLRLIYFSYDVKMKEKGDIPEGYSVSREKKERFSLILESASTNQTSMYLCASSLGEWASNQPQHFGDGTRLSIL.

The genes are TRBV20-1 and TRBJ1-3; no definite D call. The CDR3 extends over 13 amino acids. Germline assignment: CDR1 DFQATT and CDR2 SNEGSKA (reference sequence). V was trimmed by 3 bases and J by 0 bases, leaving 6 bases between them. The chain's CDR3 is CSARDVSGNTIYF. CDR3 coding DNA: TGCAGTGCTAGGGACGTCTCTGGAAACACCATATATTTT.

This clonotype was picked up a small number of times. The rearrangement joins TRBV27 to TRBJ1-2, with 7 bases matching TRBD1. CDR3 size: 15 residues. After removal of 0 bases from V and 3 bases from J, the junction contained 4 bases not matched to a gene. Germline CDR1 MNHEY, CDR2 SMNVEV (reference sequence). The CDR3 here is CASSLSYTGDYGYTF. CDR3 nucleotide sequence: TGTGCCAGCAGTTTATCATATACAGGGGACTATGGCTACACCTTC.

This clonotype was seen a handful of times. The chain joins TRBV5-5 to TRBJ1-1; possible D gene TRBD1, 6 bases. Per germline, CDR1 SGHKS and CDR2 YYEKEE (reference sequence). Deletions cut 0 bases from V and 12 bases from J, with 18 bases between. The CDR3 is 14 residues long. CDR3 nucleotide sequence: TGTGCCAGCAGCTTGGGATTCAGGGGAAGTGGAACTTTCTTT. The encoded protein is CASSLGFRGSGTFF.

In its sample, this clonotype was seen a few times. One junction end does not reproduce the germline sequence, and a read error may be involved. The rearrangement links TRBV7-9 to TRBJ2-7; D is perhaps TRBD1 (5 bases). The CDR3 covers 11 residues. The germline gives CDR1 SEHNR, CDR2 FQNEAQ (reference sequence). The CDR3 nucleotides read TGTGCCAGCAGCTCCTCCGAGGACAAGCCTTTC. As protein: CASSSSEDKPF.

This CDR3 reads CASSVDGYGYTF. DNA of the CDR3: TGTGCCAGCAGCGTCGACGGATATGGCTACACCTTC. The V call is TRBV5-6, the J call TRBJ1-2; D unclear. V lost 4 bases and J 5 bases, leaving 9 bases between the germline ends. The germline V gene encodes CDR1 SGHDT and CDR2 YYEEEE. This CDR3 is built from 12 residues. The entire variable domain, with the rest obtained from reference TRBV5-6 and TRBJ1-2, is as follows: DAGVTQSPTHLIKTRGQQVTLRCSPKSGHDTVSWYQQALGQGPQFIFQYYEEEERQRGNFPDRFSGHQFPNYSSELNVNALLLGDSALYLCASSVDGYGYTFGSGTRLTVV.

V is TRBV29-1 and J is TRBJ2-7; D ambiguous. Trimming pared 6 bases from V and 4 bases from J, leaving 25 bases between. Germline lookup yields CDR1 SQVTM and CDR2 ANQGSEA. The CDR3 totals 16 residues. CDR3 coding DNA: TGCAGCGTCTTACTCAGATCCGAACTCCGCCCATACGAGCAGTACTTC. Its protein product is CSVLLRSELRPYEQYF.

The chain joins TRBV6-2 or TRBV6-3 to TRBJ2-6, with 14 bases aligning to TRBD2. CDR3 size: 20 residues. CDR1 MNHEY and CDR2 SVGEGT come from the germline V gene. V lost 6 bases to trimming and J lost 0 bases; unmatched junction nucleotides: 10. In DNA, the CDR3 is TGTGCCAGCAGCCAGGGACTAGCGGGGGCGGATTCCTCTGGGGCCAACGTCCTGACTTTC. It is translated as CASSQGLAGADSSGANVLTF.

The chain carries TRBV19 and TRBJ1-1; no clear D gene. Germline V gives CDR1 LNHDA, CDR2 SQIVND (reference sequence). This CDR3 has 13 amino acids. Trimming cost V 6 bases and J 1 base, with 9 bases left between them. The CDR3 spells CASSAQSNTEAFF. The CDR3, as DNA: TGTGCCAGTAGCGCCCAGTCGAACACTGAAGCTTTCTTT.

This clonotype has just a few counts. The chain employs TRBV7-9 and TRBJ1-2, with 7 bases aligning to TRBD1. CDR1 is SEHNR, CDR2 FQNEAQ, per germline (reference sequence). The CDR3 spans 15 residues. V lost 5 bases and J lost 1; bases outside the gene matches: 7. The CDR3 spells CASSGGQAVNYGYTF. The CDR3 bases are TGTGCCAGCAGCGGAGGACAGGCCGTTAACTATGGCTACACCTTC.